Listed below are T cell receptor beta chains from one sample, sequenced in a study of post-analysis software for immune sequencing data. TCRdb itself ran the PCR reads through MiXCR, one entry per CDR3 protein. Found here are more than 500,000 distinct CDR3 sequences, approximately 34% of them singletons; the top ten hold less than 6%. Sequences were obtained from blood. The receptor set was obtained from a girl under 18 with multiple sclerosis. Both conserved end residues are part of each CDR3. D genes are given only for firm matches. Size is omitted from some rows. Given values are once, few, many or a class for expanded clones.

j_gene: TRBJ2-1; d_gene: NA; abundance: NA; v_gene: TRBV28; CDR3nt: TGTGCCAGCAGTTTTGGGCAGGCCCCCCTACTAAACAATGAGCAGTTCTTC; CDR3aa: CASSFGQAPLLNNEQFF
j_gene: TRBJ1-1; d_gene: NA; abundance: few; v_gene: TRBV29-1; CDR3nt: TGCAGCGCCCCCGGGGCTGAGAACACTGAAGCTTTCTTT; CDR3aa: CSAPGAENTEAFF
j_gene: TRBJ2-7; d_gene: NA; abundance: NA; v_gene: TRBV19; CDR3nt: TGTGCCAGTAGTGACCAAGGCCCCTACGAGCAGTACTTC; CDR3aa: CASSDQGPYEQYF
j_gene: TRBJ1-2; d_gene: TRBD1; abundance: many; v_gene: TRBV7-9; CDR3nt: TGTGCCACCAAGGGGACAGGACTATTAGGCTACACCTTC; CDR3aa: CATKGTGLLGYTF
j_gene: TRBJ2-5; d_gene: NA; abundance: NA; v_gene: TRBV12-3/TRBV12-4; CDR3nt: TGTGCCAGCACTAACCGGGACACAAAACCACCCCATGGGACCCAGTACTTC; CDR3aa: CASTNRDTKPPHGTQYF
j_gene: TRBJ2-5; d_gene: TRBD1; abundance: NA; v_gene: TRBV28; CDR3nt: TGTGCCAGCAGACCGGGACAGGGTGTGAAGACCCAGTACTTC; CDR3aa: CASRPGQGVKTQYF
j_gene: TRBJ1-2; d_gene: NA; abundance: NA; v_gene: TRBV11-1; CDR3nt: TGTGCCAGCAGTCCGTGGGGGGACTATAGCTACACCTTC; CDR3aa: CASSPWGDYSYTF
j_gene: TRBJ2-3; d_gene: NA; abundance: NA; v_gene: TRBV18; CDR3nt: TGTGCCAGCTCACCACTCCCCCGGGCGGGACGCGGCACAGATACGCAGTATTTT; CDR3aa: CASSPLPRAGRGTDTQYF
j_gene: TRBJ2-1; d_gene: NA; abundance: once; v_gene: TRBV7-2; CDR3nt: TGTGCCTGCAGCTTAGGGACAAACTCCTACAATGAGCAGTTCTTC; CDR3aa: CACSLGTNSYNEQFF
j_gene: TRBJ2-5; d_gene: TRBD2; abundance: few; v_gene: TRBV20-1; CDR3nt: TGCAGTGCCAGCGGGGATCGGGCGGCGGAGACCCAGTACTTC; CDR3aa: CSASGDRAAETQYF
j_gene: TRBJ1-2; d_gene: NA; abundance: NA; v_gene: TRBV5-1; CDR3nt: TGCGCCAGCAGCTTTGCACAGTCATATGGCTACACCTTC; CDR3aa: CASSFAQSYGYTF
j_gene: TRBJ2-7; d_gene: TRBD2; abundance: NA; v_gene: TRBV7-2; CDR3nt: TGTGCCAGCAGCTTATTTGTTTTGGGTGACGGGGGGGCCTACAATGAGCAGTACTTC; CDR3aa: CASSLFVLGDGGAYNEQYF
j_gene: TRBJ2-7; d_gene: TRBD2; abundance: few; v_gene: TRBV5-6; CDR3nt: TGTGCCAGCAGCTCGGGGGGGACCATTGGGGACGAGCAGTACTTC; CDR3aa: CASSSGGTIGDEQYF
j_gene: TRBJ2-3; d_gene: NA; abundance: NA; v_gene: TRBV6-4; CDR3nt: TGTGCCAGCAGTGACTCCGTGATGGGGGGTGCAGATACGCAGTATTTT; CDR3aa: CASSDSVMGGADTQYF
j_gene: TRBJ1-2; d_gene: TRBD1; abundance: NA; v_gene: TRBV12-3/TRBV12-4; CDR3nt: TGTGCCAGCAGCCGGACAGGGCCTGGTCGAGGCTACACCTTC; CDR3aa: CASSRTGPGRGYTF
j_gene: TRBJ2-7; d_gene: NA; abundance: NA; v_gene: TRBV11-3; CDR3nt: TGTGCCAGCAGCCCCGGGAGCACCACCGAGCAGTACTTC; CDR3aa: CASSPGSTTEQYF
j_gene: TRBJ1-5; d_gene: NA; abundance: NA; v_gene: TRBV24-1; CDR3nt: TGTGCCACCAGTGATTTAGACAGATTAAGCAATCAGCCCCAGCATTTT; CDR3aa: CATSDLDRLSNQPQHF
j_gene: TRBJ2-1; d_gene: TRBD1; abundance: NA; v_gene: TRBV2; CDR3nt: TGTGCCAGCAGTGAGGACGGACAGGGGAAGTTCTTC; CDR3aa: CASSEDGQGKFF
j_gene: TRBJ1-5; d_gene: TRBD1; abundance: NA; v_gene: TRBV20-1; CDR3nt: TGCAGTGCCGGGACAGGGGTGGTTCGCAATCAGCCCCAGCATTTT; CDR3aa: CSAGTGVVRNQPQHF
j_gene: TRBJ1-1; d_gene: NA; abundance: once; v_gene: TRBV11-1; CDR3nt: TGTGCCAGCAGCCGAGACCCAAGAGAAGCTTTCTTT; CDR3aa: CASSRDPREAFF
j_gene: TRBJ1-6; d_gene: NA; abundance: NA; v_gene: TRBV6-6; CDR3nt: TGTGCCAGCAGTTTCCGGGAGGCGAATTCACCCCTCCACTTT; CDR3aa: CASSFREANSPLHF
j_gene: TRBJ1-2; d_gene: NA; abundance: NA; v_gene: TRBV10-3; CDR3nt: TGTGCCATCAGTCCGGACCACAGCCTGAACTATGGCTACACCTTC; CDR3aa: CAISPDHSLNYGYTF
j_gene: TRBJ2-6; d_gene: NA; abundance: NA; v_gene: TRBV9; CDR3nt: TGTGCCAGCAGCGTTAACTCAGGGTTTGGGTCTGGGGCCAACGTCCTGACTTTC; CDR3aa: CASSVNSGFGSGANVLTF
j_gene: TRBJ2-1; d_gene: TRBD2; abundance: NA; v_gene: TRBV3-1; CDR3nt: TGTGCCAGCAGCCAAAGAATAGCGGGGTCCTACAATGAGCAGTTCTTC; CDR3aa: CASSQRIAGSYNEQFF
j_gene: TRBJ2-1; d_gene: NA; abundance: few; v_gene: TRBV7-9; CDR3nt: TGTGCCAGCAGCTCGGCACTCACGAGCAATGAGCAGTTCTTC; CDR3aa: CASSSALTSNEQFF
j_gene: TRBJ1-2; d_gene: TRBD1; abundance: NA; v_gene: TRBV3-1; CDR3nt: TGTGCCAGCAGCCAAGACCCGGACAGGGGGCTATATAACTATGGCTACACCTTC; CDR3aa: CASSQDPDRGLYNYGYTF
j_gene: TRBJ1-1; d_gene: NA; abundance: NA; v_gene: TRBV20-1; CDR3nt: TGCAGTGCTAGTATGGCCGTAGCTGAAGCTTTCTTT; CDR3aa: CSASMAVAEAFF
j_gene: TRBJ2-7; d_gene: NA; abundance: few; v_gene: TRBV4-1; CDR3nt: TGCGCCAGCAGCCAAGATCAGGGAGGGGGCCCCTACGAGCAGTACTTC; CDR3aa: CASSQDQGGGPYEQYF
j_gene: TRBJ1-2; d_gene: TRBD1; abundance: NA; v_gene: TRBV10-3; CDR3nt: TGTGCCTTACGGACAGGGGGCTCGGGTGGCTACACCTTC; CDR3aa: CALRTGGSGGYTF
j_gene: TRBJ2-1; d_gene: NA; abundance: few; v_gene: TRBV29-1; CDR3nt: TGCAGCGTTCGGAGCGGCTCCTACAATGAGCAGTTCTTC; CDR3aa: CSVRSGSYNEQFF
j_gene: TRBJ2-5; d_gene: TRBD2; abundance: many; v_gene: TRBV5-1; CDR3nt: TGCGCCAGCAGCTTGGTAGCAGCGGGGGGATTCGAGACCCAGTACTTC; CDR3aa: CASSLVAAGGFETQYF
j_gene: TRBJ1-4; d_gene: TRBD1; abundance: NA; v_gene: TRBV7-9; CDR3nt: TGTGCCAGCAGCTTCCCGGGACAGGGGGCCTTGTCTAATGAAAAACTGTTTTTT; CDR3aa: CASSFPGQGALSNEKLFF
j_gene: TRBJ2-5; d_gene: NA; abundance: few; v_gene: TRBV29-1; CDR3nt: TGCAGCGTTGATTTGACTCGAGAGACCCAGTACTTC; CDR3aa: CSVDLTRETQYF
j_gene: TRBJ2-6; d_gene: NA; abundance: NA; v_gene: TRBV15; CDR3nt: TGTGCCACCAGCAGAGAAGGCAGGGCCTCTGGGGCCAACGTCCTGACTTTC; CDR3aa: CATSREGRASGANVLTF
j_gene: TRBJ1-6; d_gene: NA; abundance: NA; v_gene: TRBV6-1; CDR3nt: TGTGCCAGCAGTGAGCTAGCCCATAATTCACCCCTCCACTTT; CDR3aa: CASSELAHNSPLHF
j_gene: TRBJ2-2; d_gene: TRBD1; abundance: few; v_gene: TRBV7-3; CDR3nt: TGTGCCAGCAGCTCTGACGGACAGGGCAGCACCGGGGAGCTGTTTTTT; CDR3aa: CASSSDGQGSTGELFF
j_gene: TRBJ1-1; d_gene: NA; abundance: few; v_gene: TRBV12-3/TRBV12-4; CDR3nt: TGTGCCAGCAGTTTGACGGAAGGGGTTACTTTCTTT; CDR3aa: CASSLTEGVTFF
j_gene: TRBJ2-6; d_gene: NA; abundance: NA; v_gene: TRBV10-3; CDR3nt: TGTGCCATCAGTGAACCTAGCTCTGGGGCCAACGTCCTGACTTTC; CDR3aa: CAISEPSSGANVLTF
j_gene: TRBJ2-7; d_gene: NA; abundance: NA; v_gene: TRBV5-1; CDR3nt: TGCGCCAGCAGCTTGGGGCAGGGGAACTCCTACGAGCAGTACTTC; CDR3aa: CASSLGQGNSYEQYF
j_gene: TRBJ2-4; d_gene: NA; abundance: NA; v_gene: TRBV7-8; CDR3nt: TGTGCCAGCAGCTCCCGGTCGGGGTCGTATGGGCAGTACTTC; CDR3aa: CASSSRSGSYGQYF
j_gene: TRBJ2-5; d_gene: NA; abundance: NA; v_gene: TRBV10-1; CDR3nt: TGCGCCAGCAGTGAAGGTCTAGGTGGACAAGAGACCCAGTACTTC; CDR3aa: CASSEGLGGQETQYF
j_gene: TRBJ1-2; d_gene: NA; abundance: NA; v_gene: TRBV4-1; CDR3nt: TGCGCCAGCAGCCAAGTGGCAGGGACGTATGGCTACACCTTC; CDR3aa: CASSQVAGTYGYTF
j_gene: TRBJ2-2; d_gene: TRBD2; abundance: NA; v_gene: TRBV3-1; CDR3nt: TGTGCCAGCAGCCAAGCAGGCGGGGGACGGAACACCGGGGAGCTGTTTTTT; CDR3aa: CASSQAGGGRNTGELFF
j_gene: TRBJ1-1; d_gene: NA; abundance: NA; v_gene: TRBV9; CDR3nt: TGTGCCAGCAGCCCGGCGGACACTGAAGCTTTCTTT; CDR3aa: CASSPADTEAFF
j_gene: TRBJ2-5; d_gene: NA; abundance: few; v_gene: TRBV6-6; CDR3nt: TGTGCCAGCAGGGCTCAGGGAGAGACCCAGTACTTC; CDR3aa: CASRAQGETQYF
j_gene: TRBJ1-2; d_gene: NA; abundance: NA; v_gene: TRBV24-1; CDR3nt: TGTGCCACCAGTGAGTCGGACAGCTATGGCTACACCTTC; CDR3aa: CATSESDSYGYTF
j_gene: TRBJ2-5; d_gene: NA; abundance: NA; v_gene: TRBV7-2; CDR3nt: TGTGCCAGCAGCTTAGATCTCGGGCAGGGGGAGACCCAGTACTTC; CDR3aa: CASSLDLGQGETQYF
j_gene: TRBJ1-4; d_gene: TRBD1; abundance: NA; v_gene: TRBV20-1; CDR3nt: TGCAGTGCTTGGACAGGGAACGAAAAACTGTTTTTT; CDR3aa: CSAWTGNEKLFF
j_gene: TRBJ2-3; d_gene: NA; abundance: few; v_gene: TRBV20-1; CDR3nt: TGCAGTGCTAGAGATTCGCGGACCTCGACTGTAGCGCAGTATTTT; CDR3aa: CSARDSRTSTVAQYF
j_gene: TRBJ2-3; d_gene: TRBD2; abundance: once; v_gene: TRBV11-2; CDR3nt: TGTGCCAGCAGCTTTATTCGGGGGGGCCCGTCCGATACGCAGTATTTT; CDR3aa: CASSFIRGGPSDTQYF
j_gene: TRBJ2-1; d_gene: TRBD1; abundance: NA; v_gene: TRBV12-3/TRBV12-4; CDR3nt: TGTGCCAGCAGATACGACAGGGGGCGATCCTACAATGAGCAGTTCTTC; CDR3aa: CASRYDRGRSYNEQFF
j_gene: TRBJ1-2; d_gene: TRBD1; abundance: NA; v_gene: TRBV6-1; CDR3nt: TGTGCCAGCAGCAACCCAACAGGGGCAGCGGCCCATGTCTATGGCTACACCTTC; CDR3aa: CASSNPTGAAAHVYGYTF